These 8 T cell receptor beta chains came from one sample sequenced in a study of radiation and T cells in renal cell carcinoma (dated by TCRdb to 2019 to 2021). The method was the immunoSEQ multiplex PCR assay. What TCRdb holds here is the immuneACCESS table cut down to in-frame rearrangements. Part of the clones is not present; checked against another copy, under half of the missing clones reflect an unresolved V gene, and the others are unexplained. This sample is represented by 95,000 or so clones; around nine tenths of them were singletons. The ten largest clones add up to around 7.9% of the sample. The meaning of the sample's time point label: baseline pretreatment blood. The sample's treatment or condition label is to be understood as: 15 Gy SBRT to primary tumor, nephrectomy 4 weeks later. This specimen consisted of blood, obtained from a patient whose treatment included radiotherapy and nephrectomy. Receptors originate from a man aged 45-60 years with renal cell carcinoma.

The chain couples TRBV13 to TRBJ1-1; D perhaps matches TRBD1 (5 bases). The CDR3 totals 15 residues. V was shortened by 4 bases and J by 0 bases, with 12 bases between the two germline ends. Germline V gene data show CDR1 as PRHDT and CDR2 as FYEKMQ (reference sequence). Here the CDR3 reads CASSSGGTMNTEAFF. The CDR3 bases are TGTGCCAGCAGCTCCGGGGGGACCATGAACACTGAAGCTTTCTTT.

This clone was observed a few times. V and J are TRBV2 and TRBJ2-3, with a weak D call TRBD2 (6 bases). Trimming shortened V by 6 bases and J by 1 base, and 17 bases separated the two germline ends. CDR1 SNHLY and CDR2 FYNNEI come from the germline V gene. CDR3 size: 16 residues. CDR3 in DNA: TGTGCCAGCAGAGACCGGGACTTCATACGCACAGATACGCAGTATTTT. This codes for CASRDRDFIRTDTQYF.

This sequence joins TRBV5-1 and TRBJ2-1, with D perhaps assigned TRBD1 or TRBD2 (6 bases each). V was pared by 0 bases and J by 8 bases, with 12 bases between. CDR1 is SGHRS and CDR2 is YFSETQ in the germline V gene. The CDR3 sequence is 14 residues long. The CDR3 is CASSLGQEGDEQFF. CDR3 sequence (DNA): TGCGCCAGCAGCTTGGGCCAGGAGGGGGATGAGCAGTTCTTC.

CDR3 loop: CASSYAGSSYEQYF. DNA for the CDR3: TGTGCCAGCAGTTACGCGGGGAGCTCCTACGAGCAGTACTTC. The chain joins TRBV6-5 to TRBJ2-7, with D possibly matching TRBD2 (6 bases). Trimming removed 2 bases at V and 0 bases at J, with 8 bases between. From germline, CDR1 is MNHEY and CDR2 SVGAGI. The CDR3 is 14 amino acids.

This chain links TRBV6-5 with TRBJ1-1, with 10 bases identical to TRBD1. The trim removed 6 bases at V and 5 bases at J, leaving 6 bases unmatched. The germline gives CDR1 MNHEY, CDR2 SVGAGI. This CDR3 has 14 amino acids. The CDR3 region is CASRRGTGETEAFF. The CDR3 DNA follows: TGTGCCAGCAGAAGAGGGACAGGGGAGACTGAAGCTTTCTTT.

This sequence joins TRBV6-1 and TRBJ2-2, with 12 bases that match TRBD1. CDR1 MNHNS and CDR2 SASEGT come from the germline V gene. Trimming at V came to 4 bases and at J to 7 bases, leaving 10 bases not matched to a gene. The CDR3 has 17 amino acids. The CDR3 here is CASSVIPGQGADGELFF. In DNA form, the CDR3 reads TGTGCCAGCAGTGTTATTCCGGGACAGGGGGCGGACGGGGAGCTGTTTTTT.

V and J are TRBV5-1 and TRBJ2-3, with a weak D call TRBD1 (6 bases). With 2 bases removed from V and 0 bases from J, the gap between germline ends came to 13 bases. CDR1 SGHRS and CDR2 YFSETQ come from the germline V gene. There are 16 residues in the CDR3. In nucleotides, the CDR3 is TGCGCCAGCAGCTTCCGGGACACCCTGAGCACAGATACGCAGTATTTT. This encodes CASSFRDTLSTDTQYF.

This chain connects TRBV6-1 to TRBJ2-7; the D gene is possibly TRBD2 (5 bases). The germline V gene encodes CDR1 MNHNS and CDR2 SASEGT. Trimming removed 3 bases at V and 7 bases at J, with 16 bases between. The CDR3 is 14 amino acids. CDR3 nucleotides: TGTGCCAGCAGTGACACCTACTATGGGAGTGAGCAGTACTTC. Translating gives CASSDTYYGSEQYF.